These 7 T cell receptor beta chains were all obtained from the same sample, sequenced in a study of T cells after yellow fever vaccination. TCRdb re-called the 5' RACE reads through MiXCR, storing one row per CDR3 protein. The data hold 200,000 to 300,000 distinct CDR3 sequences, with over 6.5% observed a single time. The specimen was CD4+ T cells sorted from PBMCs, collected on the day of the yellow fever booster vaccination. These receptors originate from a man aged 25 to 40 who received the YFV17D yellow fever vaccine.

The V and J genes are TRBV7-2 and TRBJ2-7; D remains ambiguous. CDR3 size: 10 residues. Germline loops: CDR1 SGHTA, CDR2 FQGNSA. Trimming cost V 10 bases and J 4 bases, with 8 bases left between them. The CDR3 region has the DNA TGTGCCACCGGAGAGTACGAGCAGTACTTC. Encoded protein: CATGEYEQYF.

This clonotype was detected a few times. The chain couples TRBV19 to TRBJ1-1; D is perhaps TRBD1 (5 bases). From germline, CDR1 is LNHDA and CDR2 SQIVND (reference sequence). This CDR3 has 18 amino acids. V was cut by 1 base and J by 2 bases, with 20 bases left in between. The CDR3 DNA is TGTGCCAGTAGTATAGCCCGGGGGGTCAAAAGACCTAACACTGAAGCTTTCTTT. This gives the protein CASSIARGVKRPNTEAFF.

This clonotype occurred many times. The chain joins TRBV5-4 to TRBJ2-5; tentative D call: TRBD1 (6 bases). This CDR3 region has 13 residues. V gave up 4 bases and J gave up 5 bases, with 12 bases separating them. CDR1 SGHNT and CDR2 YYREEE come from the germline V gene (reference sequence). The CDR3, as DNA: TGTGCCAGCAGCACCAACAGGGTTGAGACCCAGTACTTC. Its protein product is CASSTNRVETQYF.

In its sample, this clonotype was seen many times. The rearrangement uses TRBV19 and TRBJ2-4, with a possible D match to TRBD1 (6 bases). The germline gives CDR1 LNHDA, CDR2 SQIVND (reference sequence). Trimming cost V 2 bases and J 6 bases, with 11 bases left between them. The CDR3 spans 14 residues. The CDR3 DNA reads TGTGCCAGTAGTATACGTGGACAGAGAAACATTCAGTACTTC. The encoded protein is CASSIRGQRNIQYF.

This clonotype was picked up many times. The rearrangement joins TRBV7-2 to TRBJ2-3; TRBD1 aligns across 7 bases. CDR3 length: 12 residues. After removal of 4 bases from V and 9 bases from J, the junction contained 4 bases not matched to a gene. CDR1 SGHTA and CDR2 FQGNSA come from the germline V gene. This CDR3 reads CASSYPGQTQYF. In DNA form, the CDR3 reads TGTGCCAGCAGCTACCCGGGACAGACGCAGTATTTT.

This clonotype has ten or more counts. J is TRBJ2-5 and V is TRBV11-1, with 11 bases identical to TRBD2. Germline CDR1 SGHAT, CDR2 FQDESV (reference sequence). J lost 4 bases, V lost 5 bases, and 15 bases had no gene match. CDR3 size: 18 residues. In DNA, the CDR3 is TGTGCCAGCAGCCAAGGAGGGGCTAGCGGGAGGTCCATAGAGACCCAGTACTTC. Its protein product is CASSQGGASGRSIETQYF.

This clonotype showed up many times. The V call is TRBV5-5, the J call TRBJ2-7, with 10 bases fitting TRBD2. The CDR3 is made up of 15 amino acids. V shed 5 bases and J 2 bases; nucleotides not matched to a gene: 7. Looked up from germline, CDR1 is SGHKS and CDR2 is YYEKEE (reference sequence). CDR3 sequence: CASRLPGLAAYEQYF. The CDR3 DNA reads TGTGCCAGCAGACTCCCAGGACTAGCGGCCTACGAGCAGTACTTC.